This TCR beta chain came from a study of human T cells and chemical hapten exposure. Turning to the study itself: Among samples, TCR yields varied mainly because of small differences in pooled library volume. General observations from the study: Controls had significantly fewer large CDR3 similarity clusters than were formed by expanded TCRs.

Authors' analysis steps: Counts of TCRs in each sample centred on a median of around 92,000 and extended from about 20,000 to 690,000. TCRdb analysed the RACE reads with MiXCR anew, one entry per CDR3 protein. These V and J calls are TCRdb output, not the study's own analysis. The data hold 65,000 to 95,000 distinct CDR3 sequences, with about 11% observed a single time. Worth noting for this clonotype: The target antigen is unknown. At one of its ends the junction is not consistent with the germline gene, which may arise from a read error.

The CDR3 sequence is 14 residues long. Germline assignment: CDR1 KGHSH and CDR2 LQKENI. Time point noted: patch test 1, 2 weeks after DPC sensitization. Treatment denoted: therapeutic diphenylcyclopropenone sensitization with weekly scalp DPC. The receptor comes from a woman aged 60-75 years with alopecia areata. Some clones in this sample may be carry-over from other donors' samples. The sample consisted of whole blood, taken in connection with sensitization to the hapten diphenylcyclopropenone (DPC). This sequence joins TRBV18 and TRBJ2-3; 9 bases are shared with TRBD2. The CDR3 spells CASSPRGGRYTHYF. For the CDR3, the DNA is TGTGCCAGCTCACCGCGGGGGGGCAGATATACGCACTATTTT. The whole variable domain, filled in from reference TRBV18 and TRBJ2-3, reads NAGVMQNPRHLVRRRGQEARLRCSPMKGHSHVYWYRQLPEEGLKFMVYLQKENIIDESGMPKERFSAEFPKEGPSILRIQQVVRGDSAAYFCASSPRGGRYTHYFGPGTRLTVL.